This T cell receptor (beta chain) was captured in a study of OX40 agonist ivuxolimab in advanced cancers. Across the whole study: Every 2 weeks, patients received ivuxolimab intravenously, dosed at 0.01 to 10 mg/kg.

The CDR3 has 14 residues. Trimming removed 3 bases at V and 4 bases at J, with 12 bases between. Germline loops: CDR1 SGHTA, CDR2 FQGTGA. Sequenced by immunoSEQ multiplex PCR; TCRdb stores in-frame clones only, minus some. There are 73,000 or so clones in the sample; about 86% occur only once, and 2.4% lies in the top ten. The chain has TRBV7-3 and TRBJ1-2; D unresolved. The sequence was collected from an adult with an advanced solid tumor such as melanoma, head and neck, liver or kidney cancer. The sequences come from CD4+ or CD8+ T cells sorted from blood, collected in a trial of the OX40 agonist ivuxolimab. The CDR3 DNA reads as TGTGCCAGCAGCTTTGGCAGGAGGAGCTATGGCTACACCTTC. It specifies CASSFGRRSYGYTF.